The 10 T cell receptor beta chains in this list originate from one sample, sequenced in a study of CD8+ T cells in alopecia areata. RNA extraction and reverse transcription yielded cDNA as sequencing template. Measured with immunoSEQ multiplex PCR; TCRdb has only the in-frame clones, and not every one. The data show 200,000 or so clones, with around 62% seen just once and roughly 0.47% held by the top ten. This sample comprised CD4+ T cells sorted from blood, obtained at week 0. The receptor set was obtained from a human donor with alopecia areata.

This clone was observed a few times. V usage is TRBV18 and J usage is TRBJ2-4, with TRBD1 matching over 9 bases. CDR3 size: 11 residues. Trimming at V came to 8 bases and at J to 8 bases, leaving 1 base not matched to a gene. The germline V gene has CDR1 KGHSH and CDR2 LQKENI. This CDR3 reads CASRTGDIQYF. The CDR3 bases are TGTGCCAGCCGGACAGGGGACATTCAGTACTTC.

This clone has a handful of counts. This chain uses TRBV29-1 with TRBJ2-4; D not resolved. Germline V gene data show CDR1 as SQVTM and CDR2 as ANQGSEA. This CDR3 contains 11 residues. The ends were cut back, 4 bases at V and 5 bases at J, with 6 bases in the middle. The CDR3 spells CSVAVQNIQYF. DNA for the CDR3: TGCAGCGTTGCGGTACAAAACATTCAGTACTTC.

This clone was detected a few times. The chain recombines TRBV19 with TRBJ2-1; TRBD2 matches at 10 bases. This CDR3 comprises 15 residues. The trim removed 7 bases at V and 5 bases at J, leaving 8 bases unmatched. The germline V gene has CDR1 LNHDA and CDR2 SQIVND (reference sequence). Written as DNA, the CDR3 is TGTGCCAGTACCGGCGGGACTAGCGTAGACAATGAGCAGTTCTTC. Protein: CASTGGTSVDNEQFF.

This chain's CDR3 is CAWSSAASTDTQYF. The CDR3 DNA reads TGTGCCTGGAGTTCGGCCGCTAGCACAGATACGCAGTATTTT. This sequence joins TRBV30 and TRBJ2-3; D remains ambiguous. The CDR3 sequence is 14 residues long. V was cut by 2 bases and J by 0 bases, with 9 bases left in between. Germline loops: CDR1 GTSNPN, CDR2 SVGIG (reference sequence). The whole variable domain, filled in from reference TRBV30 and TRBJ2-3, reads SQTIHQWPATLVQPVGSPLSLECTVEGTSNPNLYWYRQAAGRGLQLLFYSVGIGQISSEVPQNLSASRPQDRQFILSSKKLLLSDSGFYLCAWSSAASTDTQYFGPGTRLTVL.

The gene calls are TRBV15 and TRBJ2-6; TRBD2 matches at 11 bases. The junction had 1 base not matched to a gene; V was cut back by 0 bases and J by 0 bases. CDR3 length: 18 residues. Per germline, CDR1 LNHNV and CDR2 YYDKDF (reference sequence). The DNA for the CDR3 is TGTGCCACCAGCAGAGAAGGACTAGCGGGCTCTGGGGCCAACGTCCTGACTTTC. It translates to CATSREGLAGSGANVLTF.

The CDR3 DNA is TGTGCCAGCAGCTTTGGTAGTACGACAGCACAGCCCCAGCATTTT. The encoded protein is CASSFGSTTAQPQHF. This chain connects TRBV5-6 to TRBJ1-5; possible D gene TRBD1, 5 bases. V lost 2 bases, J lost 7 bases, and 16 bases lay in between. Germline V gene lookup returns CDR1 SGHDT and CDR2 YYEEEE. The CDR3 sequence is 15 residues long. Full variable domain (remainder filled in from reference TRBV5-6 and TRBJ1-5): DAGVTQSPTHLIKTRGQQVTLRCSPKSGHDTVSWYQQALGQGPQFIFQYYEEEERQRGNFPDRFSGHQFPNYSSELNVNALLLGDSALYLCASSFGSTTAQPQHFGDGTRLSIL.

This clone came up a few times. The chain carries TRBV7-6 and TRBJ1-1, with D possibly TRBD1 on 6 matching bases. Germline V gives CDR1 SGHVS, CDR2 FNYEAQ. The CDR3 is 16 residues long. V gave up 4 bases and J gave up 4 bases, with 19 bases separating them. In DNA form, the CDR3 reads TGTGCCAGCAGCTCTACCCTTGGCACAGGGATCACTGAAGCTTTCTTT. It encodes CASSSTLGTGITEAFF.

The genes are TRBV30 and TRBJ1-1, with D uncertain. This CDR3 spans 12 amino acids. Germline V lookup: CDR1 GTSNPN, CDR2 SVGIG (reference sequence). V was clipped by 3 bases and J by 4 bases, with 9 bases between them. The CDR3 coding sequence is TGTGCCTGGAGGGCACGAGGCACTGAAGCTTTCTTT. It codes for CAWRARGTEAFF.

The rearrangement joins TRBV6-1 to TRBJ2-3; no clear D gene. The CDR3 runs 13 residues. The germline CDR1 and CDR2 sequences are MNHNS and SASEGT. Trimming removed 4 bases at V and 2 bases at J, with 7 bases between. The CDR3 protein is CASSVVDTDTQYF. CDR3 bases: TGTGCCAGCAGTGTAGTGGACACAGATACGCAGTATTTT.

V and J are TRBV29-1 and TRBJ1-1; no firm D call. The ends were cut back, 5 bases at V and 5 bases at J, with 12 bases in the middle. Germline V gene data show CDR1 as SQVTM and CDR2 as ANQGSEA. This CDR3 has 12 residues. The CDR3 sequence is CSVRGRRTEAFF. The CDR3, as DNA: TGCAGCGTTCGAGGGAGGAGAACTGAAGCTTTCTTT. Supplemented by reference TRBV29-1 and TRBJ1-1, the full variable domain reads SAVISQKPSRDICQRGTSLTIQCQVDSQVTMMFWYRQQPGQSLTLIATANQGSEATYESGFVIDKFPISRPNLTFSTLTVSNMSPEDSSIYLCSVRGRRTEAFFGQGTRLTVV.